This T cell receptor beta chain was retrieved from a study of patients and donors after allogeneic stem cell transplantation. TCRdb re-called the RT-PCR reads with MiXCR, one entry per CDR3 protein. The table has about a million distinct CDR3 sequences, 18% seen once. V shed 4 bases, J shed 4 bases, and the junction held 7 bases outside the gene matches. CDR3 size: 15 residues. Germline CDR1 is SGHVS and CDR2 is FQNEAQ. This TCR was sampled from a human donor who was either an allogeneic HSCT recipient or a stem cell or donor lymphocyte infusion donor (not recorded which). It is not recorded whose cells these are; they may come from a transplant donor. V gene TRBV7-8 combines with J gene TRBJ1-1, with 9 positions matching TRBD1. Sequenced input: blood, either unsorted or a sorted T cell fraction (not recorded which). The CDR3 reads CASSYDRGKVTEAFF. The DNA of the CDR3 is TGTGCCAGCAGCTACGACAGGGGGAAGGTCACTGAAGCTTTCTTT.